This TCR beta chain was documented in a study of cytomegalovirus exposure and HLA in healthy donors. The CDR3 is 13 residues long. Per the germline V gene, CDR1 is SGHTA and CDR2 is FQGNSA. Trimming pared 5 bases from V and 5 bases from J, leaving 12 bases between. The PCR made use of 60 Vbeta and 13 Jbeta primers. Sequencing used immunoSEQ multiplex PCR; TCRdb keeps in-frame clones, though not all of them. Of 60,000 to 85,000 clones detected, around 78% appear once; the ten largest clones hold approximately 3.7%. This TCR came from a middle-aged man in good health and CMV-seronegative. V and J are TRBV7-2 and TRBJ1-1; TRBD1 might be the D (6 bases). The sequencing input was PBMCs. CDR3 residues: CASSAGTTTEAFF. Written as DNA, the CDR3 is TGTGCCAGCAGCGCCGGGACAACTACTGAAGCTTTCTTT.